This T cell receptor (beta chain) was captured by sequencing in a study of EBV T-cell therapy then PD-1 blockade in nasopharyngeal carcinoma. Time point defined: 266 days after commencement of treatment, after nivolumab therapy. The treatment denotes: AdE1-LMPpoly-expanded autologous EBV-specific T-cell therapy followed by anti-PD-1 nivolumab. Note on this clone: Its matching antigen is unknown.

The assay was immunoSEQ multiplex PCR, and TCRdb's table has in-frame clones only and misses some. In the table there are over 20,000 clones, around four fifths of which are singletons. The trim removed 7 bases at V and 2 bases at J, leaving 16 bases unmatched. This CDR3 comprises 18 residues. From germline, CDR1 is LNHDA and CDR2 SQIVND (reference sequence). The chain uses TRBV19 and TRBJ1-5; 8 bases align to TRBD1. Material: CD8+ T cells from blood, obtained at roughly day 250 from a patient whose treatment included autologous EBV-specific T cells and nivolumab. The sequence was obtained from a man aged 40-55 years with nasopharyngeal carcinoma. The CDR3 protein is CASTLGSGGYIGNQPQHF. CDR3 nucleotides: TGTGCCAGTACCCTTGGGTCAGGGGGCTATATAGGCAATCAGCCCCAGCATTTT.